Presented here are 4 T cell receptor beta chains from one specimen sequenced in a study of shared clonotypes between healthy human individuals. Profiled with immunoSEQ multiplex PCR; TCRdb holds only in-frame clones, not every one. The table has over 850,000 clones, approximately 80% seen once. The sample was memory CD4+ T cells from PBMCs. Subset noted: CD45RA-negative fraction. The source is a man younger than 35 in good health. Some clones in this sample may be carry-over from other donors' samples.

The CDR3 nucleotides are TGTGCCAGCAGTTCCGCGGGAGCTCGAGACAATGAGCAGTTCTTC. Its protein product is CASSSAGARDNEQFF. The V gene is TRBV28, the J gene TRBJ2-1; 7 nucleotides match TRBD2. Germline V gene data show CDR1 as MDHEN and CDR2 as SYDVKM. The length of the CDR3 is 15 residues. The V gene end was trimmed by 4 bases and the J gene end by 5 bases; junction bases not matched to a gene: 8. The full variable domain, in which reference TRBV28 and TRBJ2-1 provide the parts outside the CDR3, is DVKVTQSSRYLVKRTGEKVFLECVQDMDHENMFWYRQDPGLGLRLIYFSYDVKMKEKGDIPEGYSVSREKKERFSLILESASTNQTSMYLCASSSAGARDNEQFFGPGTRLTVL.

The chain links TRBV13 to TRBJ2-6, with D hard to call. Looked up from germline, CDR1 is PRHDT and CDR2 is FYEKMQ (reference sequence). The V gene lost 3 bases and the J gene lost 0 bases, with 9 bases spanning the gap. The CDR3 is made up of 16 amino acids. DNA for the CDR3: TGTGCCAGCAGCTTCGGACGGCTCTCTGGGGCCAACGTCCTGACTTTC. It codes for CASSFGRLSGANVLTF. Full variable domain (remainder filled in from reference TRBV13 and TRBJ2-6): AAGVIQSPRHLIKEKRETATLKCYPIPRHDTVYWYQQGPGQDPQFLISFYEKMQSDKGSIPDRFSAQQFSDYHSELNMSSLELGDSALYFCASSFGRLSGANVLTFGAGSRLTVL.

This rearrangement joins TRBV4-2 to TRBJ2-3; a possible D gene is TRBD2 (5 bases). The germline gives CDR1 LGHNA, CDR2 YNFKEQ. This CDR3 has 17 amino acids. V lost 4 bases to trimming and J lost 4 bases, with 21 bases between them. DNA for the CDR3: TGTGCCAGCAGCCGGGGAGACGGCGGGTCTGTGCCAGATACGCAGTATTTT. It codes for CASSRGDGGSVPDTQYF.

The chain employs TRBV30 and TRBJ2-7; 11 positions agree with TRBD2. V lost 0 bases and J lost 7; bases outside the gene matches: 5. Germline-derived CDR1 and CDR2 are GTSNPN and SVGIG (reference sequence). This CDR3 is built from 14 residues. CDR3 in DNA: TGTGCCTGGAGTGTACTACTAGCGGGAGAAGAGCAGTACTTC. Its protein product is CAWSVLLAGEEQYF. Full variable domain (rest looked up from reference TRBV30 and TRBJ2-7): SQTIHQWPATLVQPVGSPLSLECTVEGTSNPNLYWYRQAAGRGLQLLFYSVGIGQISSEVPQNLSASRPQDRQFILSSKKLLLSDSGFYLCAWSVLLAGEEQYFGPGTRLTVT.